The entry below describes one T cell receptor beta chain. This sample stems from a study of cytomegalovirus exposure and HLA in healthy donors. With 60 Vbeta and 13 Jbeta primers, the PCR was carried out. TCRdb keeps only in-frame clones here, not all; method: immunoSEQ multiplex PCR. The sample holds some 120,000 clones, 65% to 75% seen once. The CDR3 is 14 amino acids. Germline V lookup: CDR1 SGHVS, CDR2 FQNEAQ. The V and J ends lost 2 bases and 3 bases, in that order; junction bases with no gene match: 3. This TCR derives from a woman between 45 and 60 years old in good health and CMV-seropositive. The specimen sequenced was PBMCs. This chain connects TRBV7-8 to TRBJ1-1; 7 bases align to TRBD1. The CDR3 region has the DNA TGTGCCAGCAGCTTATGGGACAGAGACACTGAAGCTTTCTTT. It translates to CASSLWDRDTEAFF.